The subject of this entry is one TCR beta chain. The antigen remains unidentified. This sample was taken from a study of CD8 T cells in ankylosing spondylitis. Study-level findings and limits: CD8+ disease-linked clones were present at relatively low frequencies in blood.

5'-RACE, quantitative and with molecular barcodes, yielded the TCR beta libraries. TCRdb reprocessed the 5' RACE reads via MiXCR and lists one record per CDR3 protein. The sample lists some 220,000 distinct CDR3 sequences; roughly 8.2% were seen once. The length of the CDR3 is 16 residues. Germline CDR1 SGDLS, CDR2 YYNGEE. With 0 bases removed from V and 2 bases from J, the gap between germline ends came to 15 bases. The receptor comes from a female donor with ankylosing spondylitis or in good health (not recorded which). The chain combines TRBV9 with TRBJ2-7; D assignment may be TRBD1 or TRBD2 (5 bases each). The specimen sequenced was blood, either unsorted or a sorted T cell fraction (not recorded which). The CDR3 sequence is CASSVADRDVPYEQYF. Written as DNA, the CDR3 is TGTGCCAGCAGCGTAGCCGACCGGGACGTTCCCTACGAGCAGTACTTC.